Shown below are 6 T cell receptor beta chains from a single sample sequenced in a study of cytomegalovirus exposure and HLA in healthy donors. The protocol was immunoSEQ multiplex PCR, while the TCRdb copy is restricted to in-frame clones and leaves out a portion. The table has approximately 130,000 clones, over 75% seen once. The sample comprised PBMCs. The receptor set was obtained from a woman between 25 and 40 years old in good health and CMV-seronegative.

The chain carries TRBV7-9 and TRBJ2-5; 9 positions match TRBD2. The germline CDR1 and CDR2 sequences are SEHNR and FQNEAQ (reference sequence). Trimming removed 1 base from V and 2 bases from J; junction bases left unmatched: 5. The CDR3 runs 16 residues. Here the CDR3 reads CASSLVSSGGQETQYF. Here the CDR3 DNA reads TGTGCCAGCAGCTTAGTGAGTAGCGGGGGACAAGAGACCCAGTACTTC.

The rearrangement uses TRBV2 and TRBJ1-2; D is unclear. Germline-derived CDR1 and CDR2 are SNHLY and FYNNEI. The CDR3 extends over 14 amino acids. The V and J ends lost 7 bases and 2 bases respectively, with 14 bases between them. DNA for the CDR3: TGTGCCAGCAAAACGGGTCATGTCAACTATGGCTACACCTTC. Its translation: CASKTGHVNYGYTF.

J is TRBJ1-1 and V is TRBV18; a weak D match, TRBD1 (5 bases). Trimming removed 0 bases at V and 6 bases at J, with 11 bases between. Germline CDR1 and CDR2: KGHSH and LQKENI. This CDR3 has 14 residues. DNA of the CDR3: TGTGCCAGCTCACCACCGGGAGGGGTCCCTGAAGCTTTCTTT. Protein: CASSPPGGVPEAFF.

The sample holds a few counts of this clone. The V and J genes are TRBV30 and TRBJ1-5; the match to TRBD1 covers 8 bases. Germline V gene lookup returns CDR1 GTSNPN and CDR2 SVGIG (reference sequence). Losses at the gene ends were 0 bases for V and 1 base for J; bases not matched to a gene: 5. The CDR3 spans 16 residues. This chain's CDR3 is CAWSVRQGASNQPQHF. The CDR3 nucleotides are TGTGCCTGGAGTGTAAGGCAGGGGGCAAGCAATCAGCCCCAGCATTTT.

The genes are TRBV27 and TRBJ1-6; D call uncertain. This CDR3 is built from 16 residues. V lost 3 bases to trimming and J lost 0 bases, with 9 bases between them. Germline V gene sequence: CDR1 MNHEY, CDR2 SMNVEV (reference sequence). The CDR3 nucleotides are TGTGCCAGCAGTTTGGAGTCAAGCTCCTATAATTCACCCCTCCACTTT. Translation: CASSLESSSYNSPLHF.

This clone was found once. V and J are TRBV6-5 and TRBJ2-5; D possibly corresponds to TRBD1 (6 bases). The CDR3 totals 14 residues. With 6 bases removed from V and 5 bases from J, the gap between germline ends came to 16 bases. Germline V gene data show CDR1 as MNHEY and CDR2 as SVGAGI. The CDR3 loop reads CASSWTVDGETQYF. In DNA, the CDR3 is TGTGCCAGCAGCTGGACAGTAGATGGGGAGACCCAGTACTTC.